These 27 T cell receptor beta chains were sequenced from one sample in a study of cytomegalovirus exposure and HLA in healthy donors. In the PCR, 60 Vbeta and 13 Jbeta primers were used. Assay: immunoSEQ multiplex PCR; the TCRdb copy retains only in-frame clones and omits some. The sample records about 160,000 clones, more than 65% being singletons. The sequencing sample was made of PBMCs. These receptors were taken from a man aged 18 to 30 in good health and CMV-seropositive.

This clone was detected a few times. The chain joins TRBV7-9 to TRBJ2-2, with 10 bases that match TRBD2. Germline CDR1 is SEHNR and CDR2 is FQNEAQ (reference sequence). V lost 5 bases to trimming and J lost 1 base; unmatched junction nucleotides: 4. CDR3 length equals 16 residues. This CDR3 is CASSPPSGGNTGELFF. CDR3 nucleotides: TGTGCCAGCAGCCCCCCTAGCGGGGGGAACACCGGGGAGCTGTTTTTT.

This clone was counted at least ten times. The chain combines TRBV10-3 with TRBJ1-5; D is undetermined. CDR1 and CDR2 (germline): ENHRY, SYGVKD. Trimming left V 3 bases short and J 0 bases short, with 6 bases between. The CDR3 has 14 residues. The DNA for the CDR3 is TGTGCCATCAGTGAACAGACTAGCAATCAGCCCCAGCATTTT. It yields the protein CAISEQTSNQPQHF.

The chain joins TRBV7-2 to TRBJ1-2; D remains ambiguous. CDR3 length: 12 residues. Germline lookup yields CDR1 SGHTA and CDR2 FQGNSA. Trimming cost V 2 bases and J 5 bases, with 6 bases left between them. This CDR3 is CASSLFAYGYTF. CDR3 DNA sequence: TGTGCCAGCAGCTTATTCGCGTATGGCTACACCTTC.

This clone was found a few times. The gene calls are TRBV11-3 and TRBJ1-1; TRBD1 aligns across 8 bases. J gave up 6 bases and V 3 bases, and 6 bases lay outside the gene matches. The CDR3 runs to 14 residues. The germline gives CDR1 SGHNT, CDR2 YENEEA. The chain's CDR3 is CASSFLKQGAEAFF. The CDR3 DNA reads TGTGCCAGCAGCTTCCTTAAACAGGGGGCTGAAGCTTTCTTT. Full variable domain (outside the CDR3, taken from reference TRBV11-3 and TRBJ1-1): EAGVVQSPRYKIIEKKQPVAFWCNPISGHNTLYWYLQNLGQGPELLIRYENEEAVDDSQLPKDRFSAERLKGVDSTLKIQPAELGDSAVYLCASSFLKQGAEAFFGQGTRLTVV.

The rearrangement joins TRBV4-1 to TRBJ2-3; D is uncertain. V lost 0 bases and J 0 bases, leaving 13 bases between the germline ends. Germline V CDR1 and CDR2: MGHRA, YSYEKL. The CDR3 covers 17 residues. CDR3 in DNA: TGCGCCAGCAGCCAAGATAGCCCCGCGATTAGCACAGATACGCAGTATTTT. It yields the protein CASSQDSPAISTDTQYF.

The chain has TRBV4-1 and TRBJ1-1; D is unresolved. Trimming pared 1 base from V and 4 bases from J, leaving 7 bases between. The CDR3 extends over 13 amino acids. The germline V gene encodes CDR1 MGHRA and CDR2 YSYEKL. The chain's CDR3 is CASSQGPSTEAFF. DNA of the CDR3: TGCGCCAGCAGCCAAGGCCCCAGCACTGAAGCTTTCTTT.

The chain is built from TRBV19 and TRBJ1-5, with 7 bases matching TRBD1. V was pared by 8 bases and J by 5 bases, with 9 bases of the junction left unmatched. Per the germline V gene, CDR1 is LNHDA and CDR2 is SQIVND (reference sequence). There are 14 residues in the CDR3. The CDR3 DNA follows: TGTGCCAGTCGTTTAGGGGGCTTATATCAGCCCCAGCATTTT. Its protein is CASRLGGLYQPQHF.

To note about this clone: At one boundary the junction diverges from the germline segment, which might be a read error. The J gene is TRBJ1-5, the V gene TRBV30; 9 nucleotides line up with TRBD1. Germline loops: CDR1 GTSNPN, CDR2 SVGIG (reference sequence). The CDR3 is 14 residues long. The CDR3 coding sequence is TGTGCCTGGAGTGTTCCCGGGACAGGGACAGCCCGGAATTTT. Its protein is CAWSVPGTGTARNF.

This rearrangement joins TRBV19 to TRBJ1-5, with a tentative D call TRBD1 (5 bases). This CDR3 spans 15 amino acids. V dropped 6 bases and J dropped 2 bases, with 14 bases sitting between them. Germline lookup yields CDR1 LNHDA and CDR2 SQIVND (reference sequence). CDR3 nucleotide sequence: TGTGCCAGTAGCCGGGGCGGGGTCGGCAATCAGCCCCAGCATTTT. Amino acids: CASSRGGVGNQPQHF.

This clone was counted once. The chain joins TRBV5-1 to TRBJ2-2, with 7 positions matching TRBD2. Germline V gene sequence: CDR1 SGHRS, CDR2 YFSETQ. V gave up 0 bases and J gave up 2 bases; unmatched junction bases: 4. CDR3 length: 16 amino acids. The CDR3: CASSLAGLDNTGELFF. In DNA form, the CDR3 reads TGCGCCAGCAGCTTGGCTGGACTAGATAACACCGGGGAGCTGTTTTTT.

This clone was detected a few times. In DNA form, the CDR3 reads TGTGCCAGCAGTGAGGGACAGGGGTCCCCCACCGGGGAGCTGTTTTTT. It is translated as CASSEGQGSPTGELFF. The chain uses TRBV6-1 and TRBJ2-2, with 10 bases that match TRBD1. CDR1 is MNHNS, CDR2 SASEGT, per germline. The CDR3 consists of 16 residues. V was pared by 3 bases and J by 4 bases, with 5 bases of the junction left unmatched.

This chain links TRBV4-1 with TRBJ1-4; D unresolved. Germline V gene lookup returns CDR1 MGHRA and CDR2 YSYEKL. CDR3 size: 15 residues. Deletions cut 2 bases from V and 0 bases from J, with 7 bases between. Written as DNA, the CDR3 is TGCGCCAGCAGCCAAATGTTTACAACTAATGAAAAACTGTTTTTT. Amino acids: CASSQMFTTNEKLFF.

The chain couples TRBV5-1 to TRBJ1-5, with D maybe TRBD1 (6 bases). There are 15 residues in the CDR3. V gave up 0 bases and J gave up 5 bases, with 12 bases separating them. Germline values: CDR1 SGHRS, CDR2 YFSETQ. The CDR3 reads CASSLGGPGDQPQHF. The CDR3 DNA sequence: TGCGCCAGCAGCTTGGGGGGCCCAGGGGATCAGCCCCAGCATTTT. Together with reference TRBV5-1 and TRBJ1-5, the CDR3 gives the full variable domain: KAGVTQTPRYLIKTRGQQVTLSCSPISGHRSVSWYQQTPGQGLQFLFEYFSETQRNKGNFPGRFSGRQFSNSRSEMNVSTLELGDSALYLCASSLGGPGDQPQHFGDGTRLSIL.

J is TRBJ1-1 and V is TRBV19, with D perhaps TRBD1 (5 bases). The CDR3 is 14 residues long. The V gene's germline CDR1 is LNHDA and CDR2 SQIVND (reference sequence). V was cut by 4 bases and J by 4 bases, with 13 bases left in between. CDR3 in amino acids: CASSKAAGITEAFF. The CDR3 nucleotides read TGTGCCAGTAGTAAGGCGGCAGGGATCACTGAAGCTTTCTTT.

J is TRBJ1-2 and V is TRBV10-3, with D tentatively TRBD1 (6 bases). V lost 0 bases, J lost 5 bases, and 13 bases lay in between. The CDR3 totals 15 residues. CDR1 is ENHRY and CDR2 is SYGVKD in the germline V gene. CDR3: CAISESGGRSYGYTF. As DNA, the CDR3 is TGTGCCATCAGTGAGTCGGGGGGGCGGTCGTATGGCTACACCTTC.

This clone was seen just once. The chain couples TRBV28 to TRBJ1-6; 7 bases map to TRBD1. The CDR3 is made up of 15 amino acids. Per the germline V gene, CDR1 is MDHEN and CDR2 is SYDVKM. V shed 4 bases and J 10 bases; nucleotides not matched to a gene: 10. Written as DNA, the CDR3 is TGTGCCAGCAGTTCCGCCCAGGGGGAGTTGTCACCCCTCCACTTT. The encoded protein is CASSSAQGELSPLHF.

This clone has only a few counts. This sequence joins TRBV27 and TRBJ2-5; 8 positions agree with TRBD2. CDR1 is MNHEY, CDR2 SMNVEV, per germline (reference sequence). The V segment lost 3 bases and the J segment 7 bases; nucleotides outside the gene matches: 10. The CDR3 loop spans 15 amino acids. The CDR3 DNA reads as TGTGCCAGCAGTTTCCTCGGAGCGGGAGATGTGACCCAGTACTTC. It yields the protein CASSFLGAGDVTQYF.

The chain couples TRBV11-3 to TRBJ2-7; D call uncertain. Germline CDR1 is SGHNT and CDR2 is YENEEA. The ends were cut back, 3 bases at V and 6 bases at J, with 9 bases in the middle. CDR3 size: 12 residues. Here the CDR3 DNA reads TGTGCCAGCAGCTTTCATAGAGGCGAGCAGTACGTC. Translated, it gives CASSFHRGEQYV.

This clone was recorded only once. The CDR3 is CASGPGQLQETQYF. CDR3 in DNA: TGTGCTAGTGGGCCCGGTCAACTCCAAGAGACCCAGTACTTC. The chain couples TRBV12-5 to TRBJ2-5, with D hard to call. The CDR3 spans 14 residues. CDR1 LGHNT and CDR2 FRNRAP come from the germline V gene. V was trimmed by 6 bases and J by 1 base, leaving 12 bases between them.

This clone was picked up a small number of times. V usage is TRBV9 and J usage is TRBJ2-3; weak D call: TRBD2 (5 bases). The germline gives CDR1 SGDLS, CDR2 YYNGEE. This CDR3 has 14 amino acids. The V and J ends lost 0 bases and 8 bases respectively, with 13 bases between them. CDR3: CASSVAASRPTQYF. CDR3 bases: TGTGCCAGCAGCGTAGCAGCTAGCCGTCCTACGCAGTATTTT.

This clone was counted only a few times. The chain joins TRBV11-2 to TRBJ1-3; 11 positions match TRBD1. The CDR3 is 18 residues long. Trimming at V came to 3 bases and at J to 2 bases, leaving 9 bases not matched to a gene. The germline V gene encodes CDR1 SGHAT and CDR2 FQNNGV. This CDR3 reads CASSFRRGTGGTGNTIYF. The CDR3 region has the DNA TGTGCCAGCAGCTTTAGACGCGGGACAGGGGGTACTGGAAACACCATATATTTT.

This rearrangement joins TRBV5-1 to TRBJ2-6, with 7 bases that match TRBD2. Unmatched junction bases numbered 10, after V lost 4 bases and J lost 0 bases. This CDR3 is built from 18 residues. In germline, CDR1 is SGHRS, CDR2 YFSETQ. Here the CDR3 reads CASSARDYLISGANVLTF. CDR3 in DNA: TGCGCCAGCAGCGCCCGGGACTATTTAATCTCTGGGGCCAACGTCCTGACTTTC. Using reference TRBV5-1 and TRBJ2-6 for the parts outside the CDR3, the full variable domain is KAGVTQTPRYLIKTRGQQVTLSCSPISGHRSVSWYQQTPGQGLQFLFEYFSETQRNKGNFPGRFSGRQFSNSRSEMNVSTLELGDSALYLCASSARDYLISGANVLTFGAGSRLTVL.

This clone appeared once. This chain joins TRBV9 and TRBJ1-5, with TRBD1 matching over 9 bases. Germline V gives CDR1 SGDLS, CDR2 YYNGEE. The CDR3 is made up of 16 amino acids. V lost 4 bases and J lost 6; bases outside the gene matches: 11. The DNA for the CDR3 is TGTGCCAGCAGCCTCGGGACAGGGCAAGGGGGTCAGCCCCAGCATTTT. The encoded protein is CASSLGTGQGGQPQHF.

This clone turned up a few times. V gene TRBV6-5 combines with J gene TRBJ1-6; possible D gene TRBD1, 5 bases. The ends were cut back, 2 bases at V and 0 bases at J, with 8 bases in the middle. The length of the CDR3 is 16 residues. The germline CDR1 and CDR2 sequences are MNHEY and SVGAGI. DNA of the CDR3: TGTGCCAGCAGTTACCAAGGGGCCTCCTATAATTCACCCCTCCACTTT. This codes for CASSYQGASYNSPLHF.

The chain employs TRBV6-1 and TRBJ2-7, with a possible D match to TRBD1 (6 bases). The CDR3 spans 15 residues. CDR1 is MNHNS and CDR2 is SASEGT in the germline V gene. Deletions cut 3 bases from V and 3 bases from J, with 15 bases between. Written as DNA, the CDR3 is TGTGCCAGCAGTGACGACAGGCATCTTCTCTACGAGCAGTACGTC. Translation gives CASSDDRHLLYEQYV.

The chain carries TRBV5-1 and TRBJ1-5, with D unclear. Trimming took off 0 bases at V and 0 bases at J, with 4 bases between the two ends. This CDR3 is 14 amino acids long. CDR1 and CDR2 (germline): SGHRS, YFSETQ. The CDR3 DNA follows: TGCGCCAGCAGCTTGGGAGTTAGCAATCAGCCCCAGCATTTT. As protein: CASSLGVSNQPQHF. Full variable domain (remainder filled in from reference TRBV5-1 and TRBJ1-5): KAGVTQTPRYLIKTRGQQVTLSCSPISGHRSVSWYQQTPGQGLQFLFEYFSETQRNKGNFPGRFSGRQFSNSRSEMNVSTLELGDSALYLCASSLGVSNQPQHFGDGTRLSIL.

The gene calls are TRBV7-9 and TRBJ1-1; D is unclear. Germline V CDR1 and CDR2: SEHNR, FQNEAQ (reference sequence). Trimming took off 4 bases at V and 0 bases at J, with 12 bases between the two ends. The CDR3 has 15 amino acids. CDR3 loop: CASSYPGSMNTEAFF. The DNA for the CDR3 is TGTGCCAGCAGCTATCCCGGGTCTATGAACACTGAAGCTTTCTTT.